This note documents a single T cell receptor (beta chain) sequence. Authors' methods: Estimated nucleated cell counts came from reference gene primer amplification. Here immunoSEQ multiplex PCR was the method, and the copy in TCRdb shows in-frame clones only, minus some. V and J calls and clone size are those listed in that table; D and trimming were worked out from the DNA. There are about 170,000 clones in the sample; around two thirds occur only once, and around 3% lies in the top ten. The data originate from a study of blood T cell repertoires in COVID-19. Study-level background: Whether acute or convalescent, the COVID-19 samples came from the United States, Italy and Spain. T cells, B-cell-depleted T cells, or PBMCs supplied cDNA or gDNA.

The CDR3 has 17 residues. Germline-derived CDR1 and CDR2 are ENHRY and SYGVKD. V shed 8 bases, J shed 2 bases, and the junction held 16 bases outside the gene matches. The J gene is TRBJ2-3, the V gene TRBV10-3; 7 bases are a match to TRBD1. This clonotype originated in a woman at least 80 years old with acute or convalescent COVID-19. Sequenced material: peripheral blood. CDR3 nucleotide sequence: TGTGCCATCCAAGGGACAGAGGCTTCCCATCCCACAGATACGCAGTATTTT. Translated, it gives CAIQGTEASHPTDTQYF.